Sequencing of this T cell receptor (beta chain) was carried out in a study of response to subunit inactivated influenza vaccine. Study findings and constraints: Few additional T cells are recruited per seasonal influenza vaccination, authors suggested.

This CDR3 comprises 14 residues. The germline gives CDR1 DFQATT, CDR2 SNEGSKA (reference sequence). The ends were cut back, 5 bases at V and 0 bases at J, with 11 bases in the middle. On this clonotype: Its specificity is not known.

TCRdb used MiXCR to reprocess the RT-PCR reads, holding one entry per CDR3 protein. The table includes 750,000 to 850,000 distinct CDR3 sequences, about 18% detected once. This receptor was obtained from a man between 45 and 60 years old who received an inactivated influenza vaccine. The chain couples TRBV20-1 to TRBJ2-1, with no clear D. The sample here was PBMCs from blood, taken 4 to 6 days after vaccination. CDR3 coding DNA: TGCAGTGCTCAAGACGGGCGCTCCTACAATGAGCAGTTCTTC. Its translation is CSAQDGRSYNEQFF.